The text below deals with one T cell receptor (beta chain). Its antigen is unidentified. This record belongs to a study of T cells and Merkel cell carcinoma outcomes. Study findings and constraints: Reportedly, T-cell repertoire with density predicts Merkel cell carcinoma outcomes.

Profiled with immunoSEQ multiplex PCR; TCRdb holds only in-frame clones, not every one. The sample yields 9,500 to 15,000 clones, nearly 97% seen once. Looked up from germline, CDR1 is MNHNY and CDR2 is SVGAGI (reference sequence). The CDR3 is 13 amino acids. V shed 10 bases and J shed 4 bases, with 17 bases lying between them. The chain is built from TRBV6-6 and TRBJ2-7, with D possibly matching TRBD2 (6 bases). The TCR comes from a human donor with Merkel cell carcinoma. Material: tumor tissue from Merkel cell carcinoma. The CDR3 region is CATGRDDSYEQYF. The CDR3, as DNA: TGTGCCACCGGGCGGGACGACTCTTACGAGCAGTACTTC.